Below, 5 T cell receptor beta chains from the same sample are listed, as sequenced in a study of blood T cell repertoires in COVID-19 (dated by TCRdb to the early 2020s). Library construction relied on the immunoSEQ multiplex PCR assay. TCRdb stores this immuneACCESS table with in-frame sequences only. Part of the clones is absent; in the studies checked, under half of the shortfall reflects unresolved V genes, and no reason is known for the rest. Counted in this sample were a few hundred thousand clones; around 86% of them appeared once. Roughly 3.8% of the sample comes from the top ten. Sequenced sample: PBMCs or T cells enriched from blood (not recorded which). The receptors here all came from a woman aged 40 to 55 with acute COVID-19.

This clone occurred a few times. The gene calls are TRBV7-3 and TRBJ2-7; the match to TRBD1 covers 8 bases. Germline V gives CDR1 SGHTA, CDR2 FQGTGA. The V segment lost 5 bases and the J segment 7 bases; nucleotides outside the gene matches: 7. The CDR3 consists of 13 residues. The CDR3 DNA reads TGTGCCAGCAGCCCTGCCAGGGGGCCAGAGCAGTACTTC. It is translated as CASSPARGPEQYF.

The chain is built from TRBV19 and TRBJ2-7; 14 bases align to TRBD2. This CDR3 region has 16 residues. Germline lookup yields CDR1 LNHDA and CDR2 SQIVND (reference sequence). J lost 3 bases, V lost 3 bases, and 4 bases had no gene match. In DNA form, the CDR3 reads TGTGCCAGTAGTATGACCGGGACTAGCGGGAGCTACGAGCAGTACTTC. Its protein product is CASSMTGTSGSYEQYF.

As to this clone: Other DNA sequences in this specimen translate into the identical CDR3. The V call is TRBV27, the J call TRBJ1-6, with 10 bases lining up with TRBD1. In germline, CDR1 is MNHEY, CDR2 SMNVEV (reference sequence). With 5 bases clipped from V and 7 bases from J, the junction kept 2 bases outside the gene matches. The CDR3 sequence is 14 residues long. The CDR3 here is CASSPGQGNSPLHF. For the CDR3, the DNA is TGTGCCAGCAGTCCGGGACAGGGGAATTCACCCCTCCACTTT.

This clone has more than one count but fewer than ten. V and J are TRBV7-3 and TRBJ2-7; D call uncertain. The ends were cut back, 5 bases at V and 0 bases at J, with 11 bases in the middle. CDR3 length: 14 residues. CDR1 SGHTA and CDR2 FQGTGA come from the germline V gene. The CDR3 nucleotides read TGTGCCAGCAGCCCTCAGGCGAACTCCTACGAGCAGTACTTC. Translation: CASSPQANSYEQYF.

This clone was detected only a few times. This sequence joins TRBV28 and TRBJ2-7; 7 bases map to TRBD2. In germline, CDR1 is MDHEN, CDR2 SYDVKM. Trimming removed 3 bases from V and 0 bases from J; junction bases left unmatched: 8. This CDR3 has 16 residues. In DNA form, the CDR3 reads TGTGCCAGCAGTTTCGCGGGAGCCCTAAGCTCCTACGAGCAGTACTTC. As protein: CASSFAGALSSYEQYF.